This T cell receptor beta chain was identified during a study of T cells after yellow fever vaccination. CDR3 length: 16 amino acids. TCRdb analysed the 5' RACE reads with MiXCR anew, one entry per CDR3 protein. The sample comprises roughly 240,000 distinct CDR3 sequences, more than 6.5% of which are singletons, and around 1% rests with the top ten. This sequence originates from a man between 25 and 39 years old who received the YFV17D yellow fever vaccine. The gene calls are TRBV21-1 and TRBJ2-7; TRBD1 is the table's D call, not checked against the DNA. TRBV21-1 is an annotated pseudogene. Material: CD4+ T cells sorted from PBMCs, obtained on the day of the yellow fever booster vaccination. CDR3 DNA sequence: TGTGCCAGCAGCAAAGCTTTAGGGCAGGGGGTAAACGAGCAGTACTTC. It codes for CASSKALGQGVNEQYF.